This T cell receptor beta chain was identified in a study of T cell responses to AZD1222 COVID-19 vaccine. At the level of the study: Second-dose recipients at about 4 or about 12 weeks were treated as one pooled group. Regarding the study as a whole: With dominance at 160-218 and 743-854, vaccine-associated CD4 TCRs spanned spike.

Germline CDR1 is MNHEY and CDR2 is SMNVEV (reference sequence). With 2 bases removed from V and 0 bases from J, the gap between germline ends came to 7 bases. The CDR3 is made up of 15 amino acids. On this clone itself: Its matching antigen is unknown.

Sequenced by immunoSEQ multiplex PCR; TCRdb stores in-frame clones only, minus some. Of around 180,000 clones in the sample, about 86% are singletons; the top ten hold approximately 0.5%. The sequencing here drew on peripheral blood, taken on day 0 of AZD1222 vaccination. This TCR was sampled from an adult in good health. The chain is built from TRBV27 and TRBJ1-4; TRBD1 might be the D (5 bases). The CDR3 protein is CASSLGGSTNEKLFF. As DNA, the CDR3 is TGTGCCAGCAGTTTAGGGGGGTCAACTAATGAAAAACTGTTTTTT.